Listed here are 32 T cell receptor beta chains from one sample, sequenced in a study of memory CD4+ T cells and cytomegalovirus serostatus. The sort gate was single viable CD3+CD4+CD8-CD45RO+ cells for memory CD4+ T cells. The assay was immunoSEQ multiplex PCR, and TCRdb's table has in-frame clones only and misses some. Among about 40,000 clones listed, roughly three quarters were seen once. Sequences were obtained from memory CD4+ T cells from blood. The receptor set was obtained from an adult in good health and CMV-seronegative.

V is TRBV28 and J is TRBJ1-5; TRBD1 agrees at 8 bases. Germline V gene data show CDR1 as MDHEN and CDR2 as SYDVKM. The ends lost 4 bases at V and 3 bases at J; junction bases unmatched: 8. CDR3 length: 16 amino acids. The CDR3 DNA sequence: TGTGCCAGCAGTTCTGGACAGGGTATCGTCAATCAGCCCCAGCATTTT. It encodes CASSSGQGIVNQPQHF.

This sequence joins TRBV27 and TRBJ1-4; 7 bases match TRBD1. Per the germline V gene, CDR1 is MNHEY and CDR2 is SMNVEV (reference sequence). V was pared by 4 bases and J by 2 bases, with 4 bases of the junction left unmatched. The CDR3 contains 15 residues. As DNA, the CDR3 is TGTGCCAGCAGTTACACAGGGGCGACTAATGAAAAACTGTTTTTT. Its translation: CASSYTGATNEKLFF.

The rearrangement links TRBV4-3 to TRBJ1-4; D perhaps matches TRBD1 (6 bases). CDR1 and CDR2 from the germline V gene are LGHNA and YSLEER. This CDR3 has 15 amino acids. V was pared by 1 base and J by 8 bases, with 14 bases between. The CDR3 loop is CASSQAGTREEKLFF. CDR3 nucleotide sequence: TGCGCCAGCAGCCAAGCCGGGACACGGGAGGAAAAACTGTTTTTT.

The gene calls are TRBV19 and TRBJ1-1; D gene unclear. The CDR3 runs 13 residues. Per the germline V gene, CDR1 is LNHDA and CDR2 is SQIVND (reference sequence). V was cut by 4 bases and J by 0 bases, with 6 bases left in between. The chain's CDR3 is CASSNQVNTEAFF. As DNA, the CDR3 is TGTGCCAGTAGTAATCAGGTGAACACTGAAGCTTTCTTT.

The rearrangement uses TRBV5-1 and TRBJ2-2; unclear D gene. CDR3 length: 15 amino acids. With 4 bases removed from V and 1 base from J, the gap between germline ends came to 11 bases. Germline V gene lookup returns CDR1 SGHRS and CDR2 YFSETQ. CDR3 nucleotide sequence: TGCGCCAGCAGCCTGTCCCCAAGGAACACCGGGGAGCTGTTTTTT. This translates into CASSLSPRNTGELFF.

The chain has TRBV30 and TRBJ1-4; 10 bases align to TRBD1. The ends lost 2 bases at V and 8 bases at J; junction bases unmatched: 5. The CDR3 runs to 14 residues. Germline CDR1 and CDR2: GTSNPN and SVGIG (reference sequence). CDR3 coding DNA: TGTGCCTGGAGTACCCGACAGGGGGCGGAAAAACTGTTTTTT. Its translation: CAWSTRQGAEKLFF.

The rearrangement joins TRBV7-2 to TRBJ2-3; 8 bases match TRBD2. J was trimmed by 5 bases and V by 6 bases; bases with no gene match: 7. Germline lookup yields CDR1 SGHTA and CDR2 FQGNSA. This CDR3 is built from 14 residues. CDR3 coding DNA: TGTGCCAGCAGTCAAGGACTAGCTGTAGATACGCAGTATTTT. Encoded protein: CASSQGLAVDTQYF.

The CDR3 DNA reads as TGTGCCAGCAGTGATCGTAATGCGCTGGGGGGGACCCAGTACTTC. It specifies CASSDRNALGGTQYF. This chain uses TRBV2 with TRBJ2-5; possible D gene TRBD2, 6 bases. The V end lost 3 bases, the J end lost 7 bases, and 18 bases lay between the germline ends. Germline-derived CDR1 and CDR2 are SNHLY and FYNNEI. This CDR3 is built from 15 residues.

The chain links TRBV7-6 to TRBJ2-5; the D gene is possibly TRBD1 (6 bases). Trimming shortened V by 5 bases and J by 1 base, and 11 bases separated the two germline ends. Germline V gene sequence: CDR1 SGHVS, CDR2 FNYEAQ. CDR3 length: 14 amino acids. The DNA for the CDR3 is TGTGCCAGCAGCGTAGGGGGAAGCCAAGAGACCCAGTACTTC. It encodes CASSVGGSQETQYF.

This chain uses TRBV19 with TRBJ1-4, with D maybe TRBD1 (5 bases). V was pared by 6 bases and J by 8 bases, with 19 bases between. This CDR3 comprises 15 residues. CDR1 is LNHDA, CDR2 SQIVND, per germline (reference sequence). Written as DNA, the CDR3 is TGTGCCAGTAGCGTGGGGACCGGAGGAGGGGAAAAACTGTTTTTT. This sequence encodes CASSVGTGGGEKLFF.

The gene calls are TRBV7-6 and TRBJ2-7; TRBD1 aligns across 8 bases. The J segment lost 5 bases and the V segment lost 5 bases, leaving 11 bases of the junction unmatched. Per germline, CDR1 SGHVS and CDR2 FNYEAQ. This CDR3 is built from 15 residues. In DNA form, the CDR3 reads TGTGCCAGCAGCCCTCGGACAGGGCTGAAGGACGAGCAGTACTTC. Protein: CASSPRTGLKDEQYF.

The CDR3 sequence is CASNGRVVETQYF. The CDR3 DNA reads as TGTGCCAGCAACGGGAGGGTCGTCGAGACCCAGTACTTC. The V gene is TRBV18, the J gene TRBJ2-5, with 8 bases identical to TRBD2. The J segment lost 5 bases and the V segment lost 8 bases, leaving 7 bases of the junction unmatched. Germline-derived CDR1 and CDR2 are KGHSH and LQKENI. The CDR3 loop spans 13 amino acids. The full variable domain, completed using reference TRBV18 and TRBJ2-5, is NAGVMQNPRHLVRRRGQEARLRCSPMKGHSHVYWYRQLPEEGLKFMVYLQKENIIDESGMPKERFSAEFPKEGPSILRIQQVVRGDSAAYFCASNGRVVETQYFGPGTRLLVL.

The CDR3 is CASSGTGGVRTEAFF. Here the CDR3 DNA reads TGTGCCAGTAGCGGGACAGGGGGCGTTAGGACTGAAGCTTTCTTT. The chain links TRBV19 to TRBJ1-1, with 12 positions matching TRBD1. The CDR3 covers 15 residues. Trimming at V came to 6 bases and at J to 5 bases, leaving 7 bases not matched to a gene. Germline V gives CDR1 LNHDA, CDR2 SQIVND (reference sequence).

The chain is built from TRBV7-8 and TRBJ2-5; D unresolved. The end of the DNA fits TRBJ2-7 better, so the J call may be wrong. CDR1 is SGHVS, CDR2 FQNEAQ, per germline. This CDR3 contains 14 residues. CDR3: CASSLAVSSYEQYF. In nucleotides, the CDR3 is TGTGCCAGCAGCTTGGCGGTTAGCTCCTACGAGCAGTACTTC.

This rearrangement joins TRBV11-2 to TRBJ2-1, with TRBD1 matching over 9 bases. J lost 2 bases, V lost 2 bases, and 4 bases had no gene match. The length of the CDR3 is 16 residues. Per the germline V gene, CDR1 is SGHAT and CDR2 is FQNNGV. CDR3 sequence: CASSLRDRVTYNEQFF. The CDR3 nucleotides are TGTGCCAGCAGCTTAAGGGACAGGGTTACCTACAATGAGCAGTTCTTC.

This chain uses TRBV6-5 with TRBJ2-5, with D possibly matching TRBD1 (6 bases). CDR3 length: 12 amino acids. V gave up 8 bases and J gave up 1 base, with 8 bases separating them. Germline values: CDR1 MNHEY, CDR2 SVGAGI. The CDR3 region has the DNA TGTGCCAGCCGGACAGTCCAAGAGACCCAGTACTTC. Its protein is CASRTVQETQYF.

V and J are TRBV19 and TRBJ1-5; D is uncertain. V lost 3 bases, J lost 6 bases, and 9 bases lay in between. Germline CDR1 and CDR2: LNHDA and SQIVND (reference sequence). CDR3 length: 13 amino acids. The CDR3 here is CASSIGRFQPQHF. DNA of the CDR3: TGTGCCAGTAGTATTGGAAGGTTTCAGCCCCAGCATTTT.

The V gene is TRBV18, the J gene TRBJ2-7, with 9 nucleotides matching TRBD1. This CDR3 spans 15 amino acids. V shed 3 bases, J shed 1 base, and the junction held 4 bases outside the gene matches. Germline assignment: CDR1 KGHSH and CDR2 LQKENI. The CDR3 protein is CASSPQGQGSYEQYF. In DNA, the CDR3 is TGTGCCAGCTCACCCCAGGGACAGGGTTCCTACGAGCAGTACTTC.

The chain uses TRBV9 and TRBJ2-2, with D hard to call. The CDR3 has 15 residues. Trimming removed 1 base at V and 0 bases at J, with 7 bases between. Germline lookup yields CDR1 SGDLS and CDR2 YYNGEE. The CDR3 protein is CASSVSPSNTGELFF. The CDR3 coding sequence is TGTGCCAGCAGCGTATCCCCGTCGAACACCGGGGAGCTGTTTTTT.

The J gene is TRBJ2-7, the V gene TRBV7-6; 10 bases fit TRBD2. V was clipped by 3 bases and J by 4 bases; unmatched bases: 9. This CDR3 has 16 residues. Germline-derived CDR1 and CDR2 are SGHVS and FNYEAQ. The DNA of the CDR3 is TGTGCCAGCAGCTTCGGGGCTAGCGGGGGCCTTTACGAGCAGTACTTC. Its protein product is CASSFGASGGLYEQYF.

This chain uses TRBV10-3 with TRBJ1-3; D not resolved. V lost 3 bases, J lost 0 bases, and 9 bases lay in between. In germline, CDR1 is ENHRY, CDR2 SYGVKD. The CDR3 runs to 15 residues. Written as DNA, the CDR3 is TGTGCCATCAGTGACACACATTCCTCTGGAAACACCATATATTTT. This gives the protein CAISDTHSSGNTIYF.

The chain has TRBV5-1 and TRBJ1-6; 10 nucleotides match TRBD1. CDR1 is SGHRS, CDR2 YFSETQ, per germline. After removal of 4 bases from V and 9 bases from J, the junction contained 7 bases not matched to a gene. The CDR3 has 15 amino acids. CDR3: CASSLDRGHSSPLHF. CDR3 sequence (DNA): TGCGCCAGCAGCCTAGACAGGGGGCACAGTTCACCCCTCCACTTT.

This clone was counted only a few times. The chain is built from TRBV7-2 and TRBJ2-1; a possible D gene is TRBD2 (7 bases). CDR1 and CDR2 (germline): SGHTA, FQGNSA. V lost 4 bases and J lost 7, with 11 bases in between. The CDR3 contains 13 residues. CDR3 sequence: CASSSGGGNEQFF. The CDR3 DNA sequence: TGTGCCAGCAGCTCGGGGGGCGGAAATGAGCAGTTCTTC.

The chain is built from TRBV4-2 and TRBJ2-1, with TRBD2 as a possible D gene (6 bases). The germline V and J ends were trimmed by 6 bases and 3 bases, with 18 bases remaining between them. Germline V gives CDR1 LGHNA, CDR2 YNFKEQ. There are 16 residues in the CDR3. CDR3 residues: CASSSNPGLFYNEQFF. The CDR3 nucleotides are TGTGCCAGCAGTTCCAATCCAGGACTATTCTACAATGAGCAGTTCTTC.

The rearrangement uses TRBV29-1 and TRBJ1-1, with TRBD1 matching 9 bases. Germline lookup yields CDR1 SQVTM and CDR2 ANQGSEA. The CDR3 extends over 14 amino acids. The CDR3 region is CRISTGGMNTEAFF. The CDR3 nucleotides read TGCAGGATCTCGACAGGGGGGATGAACACTGAAGCTTTCTTT.

This chain connects TRBV9 to TRBJ2-5; D is unresolved. This CDR3 spans 15 amino acids. The germline V and J ends were trimmed by 0 bases and 7 bases, with 16 bases remaining between them. The V gene's germline CDR1 is SGDLS and CDR2 YYNGEE. Here the CDR3 DNA reads TGTGCCAGCAGCGTAGAAAGCTTAGGGTCCCCGACCCAGTACTTC. Translating it yields CASSVESLGSPTQYF.

The chain recombines TRBV28 with TRBJ1-5; 10 bases are a match to TRBD1. The trim removed 2 bases at V and 4 bases at J, leaving 2 bases unmatched. The CDR3 extends over 15 amino acids. The germline V gene has CDR1 MDHEN and CDR2 SYDVKM. CDR3 nucleotide sequence: TGTGCCAGCAGTTTAGGGGGACAGGGGAATCAGCCCCAGCATTTT. Protein sequence: CASSLGGQGNQPQHF.

V and J are TRBV6-4 and TRBJ2-7; weak D call: TRBD1 (7 bases). The CDR3 length is 14 residues. The ends were cut back, 7 bases at V and 3 bases at J, with 16 bases in the middle. CDR1 is MRHNA and CDR2 is SNTAGT in the germline V gene. Written as DNA, the CDR3 is TGTGCCAGCATCCAGGGGGAGGACTACTACGAGCAGTACTTC. Protein sequence: CASIQGEDYYEQYF.

The rearrangement uses TRBV5-6 and TRBJ2-7; 9 bases are a match to TRBD1. V shed 1 base and J 4 bases; nucleotides not matched to a gene: 6. The germline V gene has CDR1 SGHDT and CDR2 YYEEEE. This CDR3 is 15 amino acids long. CDR3 sequence (DNA): TGTGCCAGCAGCTTGACCGGGACAGGGAGATACGAGCAGTACTTC. It is translated as CASSLTGTGRYEQYF.

CDR3 sequence reads: CASSVNTGELFF. Written as DNA, the CDR3 is TGTGCCAGCAGCGTGAACACCGGGGAGCTGTTTTTT. The chain employs TRBV5-6 and TRBJ2-2, with D unclear. Trimming removed 4 bases at V and 1 base at J, with 2 bases between. The germline V gene has CDR1 SGHDT and CDR2 YYEEEE. There are 12 residues in the CDR3. Full variable domain (outside the CDR3, taken from reference TRBV5-6 and TRBJ2-2): DAGVTQSPTHLIKTRGQQVTLRCSPKSGHDTVSWYQQALGQGPQFIFQYYEEEERQRGNFPDRFSGHQFPNYSSELNVNALLLGDSALYLCASSVNTGELFFGEGSRLTVL.

The rearrangement joins TRBV21-1 to TRBJ2-7; the tabulated D call, TRBD2, remains unverified against the DNA. TRBV21-1 constitutes a pseudogene. This CDR3 comprises 18 residues. The CDR3 spells CASSKLPVSGGAFYEQYF. In DNA, the CDR3 is TGTGCCAGCAGCAAACTCCCCGTTAGCGGGGGAGCCTTTTACGAGCAGTACTTC.

The gene calls are TRBV4-1 and TRBJ1-3; D is unresolved. Germline values: CDR1 MGHRA, CDR2 YSYEKL. V lost 4 bases to trimming and J lost 0 bases, with 10 bases between them. The CDR3 has 15 residues. CDR3 in amino acids: CASSRTRDSGNTIYF. In DNA form, the CDR3 reads TGCGCCAGCAGCCGCACACGGGACTCTGGAAACACCATATATTTT.